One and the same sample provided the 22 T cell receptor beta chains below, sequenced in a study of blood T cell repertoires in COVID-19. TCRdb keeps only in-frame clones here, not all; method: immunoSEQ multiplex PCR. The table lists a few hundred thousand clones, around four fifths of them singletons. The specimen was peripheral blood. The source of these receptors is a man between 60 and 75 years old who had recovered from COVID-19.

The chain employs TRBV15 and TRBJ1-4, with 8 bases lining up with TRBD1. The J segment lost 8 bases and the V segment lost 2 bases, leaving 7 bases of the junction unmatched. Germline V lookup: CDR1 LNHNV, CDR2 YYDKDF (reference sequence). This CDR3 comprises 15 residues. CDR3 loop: CATSRPRGRGEKLFF. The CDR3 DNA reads TGTGCCACCAGCAGACCCAGGGGGCGCGGAGAAAAACTGTTTTTT.

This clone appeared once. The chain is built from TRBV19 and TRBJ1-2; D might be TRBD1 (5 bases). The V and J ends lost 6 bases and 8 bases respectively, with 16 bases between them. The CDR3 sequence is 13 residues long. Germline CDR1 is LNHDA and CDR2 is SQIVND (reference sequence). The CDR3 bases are TGTGCCAGTAGAAACCCGGGGGGGATGGGCTACACCTTC. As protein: CASRNPGGMGYTF.

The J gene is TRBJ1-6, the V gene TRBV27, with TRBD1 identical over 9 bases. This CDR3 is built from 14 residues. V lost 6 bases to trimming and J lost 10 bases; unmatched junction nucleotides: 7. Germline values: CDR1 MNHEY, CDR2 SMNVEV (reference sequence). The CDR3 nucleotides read TGTGCCAGCAGCTTACAGGGGGCGAGGTCACCCCTCCACTTT. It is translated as CASSLQGARSPLHF.

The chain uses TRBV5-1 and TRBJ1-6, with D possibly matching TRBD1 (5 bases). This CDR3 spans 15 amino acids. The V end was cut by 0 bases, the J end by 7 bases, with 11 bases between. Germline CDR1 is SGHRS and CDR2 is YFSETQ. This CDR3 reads CASSLEGRGNSPLHF. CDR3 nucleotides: TGCGCCAGCAGCTTGGAGGGGCGGGGGAATTCACCCCTCCACTTT.

CDR3 sequence (DNA): TGTGCCAGCAGCTTAGGCGCAGGGGGAAGGGCCTACGAGCAGTACTTC. Amino acid sequence: CASSLGAGGRAYEQYF. V is TRBV11-2 and J is TRBJ2-7; TRBD1 matches at 7 bases. The length of the CDR3 is 16 residues. V gave up 1 base and J gave up 2 bases; unmatched junction bases: 8. Germline V gene data show CDR1 as SGHAT and CDR2 as FQNNGV. The full variable domain, its missing parts supplied by reference TRBV11-2 and TRBJ2-7, is EAGVAQSPRYKIIEKRQSVAFWCNPISGHATLYWYQQILGQGPKLLIQFQNNGVVDDSQLPKDRFSAERLKGVDSTLKIQPAKLEDSAVYLCASSLGAGGRAYEQYFGPGTRLTVT.

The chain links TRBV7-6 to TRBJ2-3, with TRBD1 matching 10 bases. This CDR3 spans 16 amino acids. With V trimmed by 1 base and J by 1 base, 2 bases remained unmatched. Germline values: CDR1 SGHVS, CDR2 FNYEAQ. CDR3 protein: CASSLGTGGGTDTQYF. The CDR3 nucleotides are TGTGCCAGCAGCTTAGGGACAGGGGGAGGCACAGATACGCAGTATTTT.

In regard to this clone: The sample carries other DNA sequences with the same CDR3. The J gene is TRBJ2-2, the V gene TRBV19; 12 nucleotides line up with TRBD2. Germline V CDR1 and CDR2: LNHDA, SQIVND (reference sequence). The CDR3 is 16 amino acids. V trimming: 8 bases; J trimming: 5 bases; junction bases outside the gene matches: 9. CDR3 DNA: TGTGCCAGTCGTCCTCTAGCGGGGGGGCCTACCGGGGAGCTGTTTTTT. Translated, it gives CASRPLAGGPTGELFF.

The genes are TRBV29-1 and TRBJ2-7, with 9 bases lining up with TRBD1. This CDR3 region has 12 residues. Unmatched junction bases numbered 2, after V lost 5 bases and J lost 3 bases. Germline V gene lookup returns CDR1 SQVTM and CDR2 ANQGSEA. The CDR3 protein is CSVSTGGYEQYF. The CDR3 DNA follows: TGCAGCGTTTCGACAGGGGGCTACGAGCAGTACTTC.

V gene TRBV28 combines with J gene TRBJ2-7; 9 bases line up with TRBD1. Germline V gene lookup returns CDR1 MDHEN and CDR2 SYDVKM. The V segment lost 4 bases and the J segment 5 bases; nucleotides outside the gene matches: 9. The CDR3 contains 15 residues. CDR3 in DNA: TGTGCCAGCAGTTCCCCCGGGACAGGGATTCACGAGCAGTACTTC. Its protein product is CASSSPGTGIHEQYF.

CDR3 in DNA: TGTGCCAGTAGTGTCGACAGGGCTCCTGGGGCCAACGTCCTGACTTTC. Translating gives CASSVDRAPGANVLTF. The V call is TRBV19, the J call TRBJ2-6, with 7 bases identical to TRBD1. The CDR3 covers 16 residues. Looked up from germline, CDR1 is LNHDA and CDR2 is SQIVND (reference sequence). Germline trimming cut 5 bases from V and 2 bases from J; bases unmatched to any gene: 6.

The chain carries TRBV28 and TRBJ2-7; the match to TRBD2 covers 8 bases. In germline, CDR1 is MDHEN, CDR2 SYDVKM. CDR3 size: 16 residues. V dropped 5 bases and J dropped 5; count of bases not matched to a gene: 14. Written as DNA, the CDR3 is TGTGCCAGCAGTGCCTCCGGGACTAGAGCGTTACACGAGCAGTACTTC. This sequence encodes CASSASGTRALHEQYF.

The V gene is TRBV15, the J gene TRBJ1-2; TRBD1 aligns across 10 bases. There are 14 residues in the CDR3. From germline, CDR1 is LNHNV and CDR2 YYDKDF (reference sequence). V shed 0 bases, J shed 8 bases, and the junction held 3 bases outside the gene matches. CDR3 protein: CATSRERQGAGYTF. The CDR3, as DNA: TGTGCCACCAGCAGAGAGAGACAGGGGGCGGGCTACACCTTC.

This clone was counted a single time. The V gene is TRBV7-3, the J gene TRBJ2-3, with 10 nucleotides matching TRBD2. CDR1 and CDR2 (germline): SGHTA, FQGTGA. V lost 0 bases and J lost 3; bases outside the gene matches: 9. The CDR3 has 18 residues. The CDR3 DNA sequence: TGTGCCAGCAGCTTAACGAGTAGCGGGGGGTTGATGACAGATACGCAGTATTTT. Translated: CASSLTSSGGLMTDTQYF.

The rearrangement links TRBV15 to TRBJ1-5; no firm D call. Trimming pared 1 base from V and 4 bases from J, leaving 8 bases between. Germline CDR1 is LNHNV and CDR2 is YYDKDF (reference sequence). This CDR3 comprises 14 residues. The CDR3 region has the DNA TGTGCCACCAGCAGAGTTGGGAGGAATCAGCCCCAGCATTTT. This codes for CATSRVGRNQPQHF.

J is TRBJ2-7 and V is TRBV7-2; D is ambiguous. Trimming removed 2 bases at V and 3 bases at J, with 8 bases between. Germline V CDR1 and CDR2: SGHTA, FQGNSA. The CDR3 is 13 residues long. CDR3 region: CASSLNLYYEQYF. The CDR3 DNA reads TGTGCCAGCAGCTTAAACTTATACTACGAGCAGTACTTC.

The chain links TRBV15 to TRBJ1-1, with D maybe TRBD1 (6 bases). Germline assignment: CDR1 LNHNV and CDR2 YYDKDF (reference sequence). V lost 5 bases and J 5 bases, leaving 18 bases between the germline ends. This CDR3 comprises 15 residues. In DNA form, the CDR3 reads TGTGCCACCAGCTCTCTTGGGCGCAGGGGAACTGAAGCTTTCTTT. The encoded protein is CATSSLGRRGTEAFF. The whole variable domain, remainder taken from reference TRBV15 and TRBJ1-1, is DAMVIQNPRYQVTQFGKPVTLSCSQTLNHNVMYWYQQKSSQAPKLLFHYYDKDFNNEADTPDNFQSRRPNTSFCFLDIRSPGLGDTAMYLCATSSLGRRGTEAFFGQGTRLTVV.

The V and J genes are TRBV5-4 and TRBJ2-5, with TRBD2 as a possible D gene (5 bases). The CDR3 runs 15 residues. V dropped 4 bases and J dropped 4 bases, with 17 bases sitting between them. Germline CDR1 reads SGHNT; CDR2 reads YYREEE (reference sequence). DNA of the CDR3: TGTGCCAGCAGCCATATTTCGAGGGCTTCAGAGACCCAGTACTTC. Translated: CASSHISRASETQYF.

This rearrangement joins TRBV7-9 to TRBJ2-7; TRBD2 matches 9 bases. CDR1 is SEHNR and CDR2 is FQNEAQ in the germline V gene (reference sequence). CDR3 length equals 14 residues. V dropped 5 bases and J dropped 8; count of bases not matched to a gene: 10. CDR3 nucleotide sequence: TGTGCCAGCAGCCAAGGGGCGGGAGGGTCTCAGCAGTACTTC. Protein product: CASSQGAGGSQQYF.

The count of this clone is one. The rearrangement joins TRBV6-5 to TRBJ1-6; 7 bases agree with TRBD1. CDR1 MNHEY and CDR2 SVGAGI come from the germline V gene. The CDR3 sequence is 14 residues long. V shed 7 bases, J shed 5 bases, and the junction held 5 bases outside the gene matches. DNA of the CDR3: TGTGCCAGCACAGGGACAGTGAATAATTCACCCCTCCACTTT. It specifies CASTGTVNNSPLHF.

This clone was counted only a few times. The CDR3 region is CASSSRQGSGNEQFF. The CDR3 region has the DNA TGTGCCAGCAGCTCCCGACAGGGAAGCGGGAATGAGCAGTTCTTC. The chain has TRBV7-3 and TRBJ2-1; weak D call: TRBD1 (7 bases). This CDR3 has 15 residues. Germline V CDR1 and CDR2: SGHTA, FQGTGA. Trimming left V 4 bases short and J 7 bases short, with 17 bases between.

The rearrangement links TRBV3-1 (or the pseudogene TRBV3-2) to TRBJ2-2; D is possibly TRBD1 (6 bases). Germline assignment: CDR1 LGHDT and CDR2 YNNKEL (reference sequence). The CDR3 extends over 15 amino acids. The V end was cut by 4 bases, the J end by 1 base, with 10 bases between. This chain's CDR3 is CASSPLQGNTGELFF. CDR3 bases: TGTGCCAGCAGCCCGTTACAGGGGAACACCGGGGAGCTGTTTTTT.

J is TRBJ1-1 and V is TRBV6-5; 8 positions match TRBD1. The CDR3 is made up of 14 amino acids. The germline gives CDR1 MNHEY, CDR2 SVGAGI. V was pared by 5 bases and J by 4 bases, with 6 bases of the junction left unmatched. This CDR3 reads CASSPTGGATEAFF. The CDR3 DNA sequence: TGTGCCAGCAGTCCCACAGGGGGGGCCACTGAAGCTTTCTTT.